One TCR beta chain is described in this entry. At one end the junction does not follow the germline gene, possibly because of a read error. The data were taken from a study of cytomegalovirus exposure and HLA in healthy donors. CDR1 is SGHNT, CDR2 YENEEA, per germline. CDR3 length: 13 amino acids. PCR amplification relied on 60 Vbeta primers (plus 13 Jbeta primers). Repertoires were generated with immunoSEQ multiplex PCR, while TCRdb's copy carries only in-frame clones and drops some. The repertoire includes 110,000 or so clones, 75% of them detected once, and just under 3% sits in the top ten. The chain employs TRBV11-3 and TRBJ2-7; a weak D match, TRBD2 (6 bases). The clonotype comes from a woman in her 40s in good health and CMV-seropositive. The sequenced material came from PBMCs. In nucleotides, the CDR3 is TGTGCCAGCAGCTTTGGCGCGGACCAGGGACTCACTTTC. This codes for CASSFGADQGLTF.